These T cell receptor beta chains were read from a single sample in a study of blood T cells in healthy people across ages. TCRdb re-derived calls from the 5' RACE reads in MiXCR, one entry per CDR3 protein. Found here are 1.5 million to 2 million distinct CDR3 sequences, approximately 30% of them singletons; the top ten hold more than 6%. Sequencing input: blood. These receptors were obtained from a woman under 40 in good health. Each CDR3 is given with its conserved first and last residue. The D gene is left open where the match is weak. Size values are once, few and many counts, or a class for expanded clones, and some rows have none.

j_gene | v_gene | d_gene | abundance | CDR3aa | CDR3nt
TRBJ1-2 | TRBV5-1 | TRBD1 | few | CASSLGDRIYGYTF | TGCGCCAGCAGCTTAGGGGACAGGATCTATGGCTACACCTTC
TRBJ2-7 | TRBV12-3/TRBV12-4 | . | . | CASSLYLEKGYEQYF | TGTGCCAGCAGCCTATATTTGGAAAAGGGTTACGAGCAGTACTTC
TRBJ2-1 | TRBV29-1 | . | once | CSVLKRGPYNERYF | TGCAGCGTTCTCAAACGGGGCCCCTACAATGAGCGGTACTTC
TRBJ2-3 | TRBV20-1 | . | . | CSASWRDTQYF | TGCAGTGCTAGTTGGAGGGATACGCAGTATTTT
TRBJ2-5 | TRBV9 | . | few | CASSYSTVPGRETQYF | TGTGCCAGCAGCTACTCCACTGTTCCGGGTCGGGAGACCCAGTACTTC
TRBJ2-3 | TRBV5-1 | TRBD2 | many | CASSFSGDTDTQYF | TGCGCCAGCAGCTTTAGCGGGGACACAGATACGCAGTATTTT
TRBJ2-1 | TRBV20-1 | . | few | CSAGRGSSYNEQFF | TGCAGTGCGGGTCGGGGGAGCTCCTACAATGAGCAGTTCTTC
TRBJ1-2 | TRBV21-1 | . | . | CASSNKHTF | TGTGCCAGCAGCAACAAACACACCTTC
TRBJ2-1 | TRBV20-1 | TRBD2 | . | CSVPGLNEQFF | TGCAGTGTTCCGGGACTAAACGAGCAGTTCTTC
TRBJ2-5 | TRBV7-2 | . | . | CASSLYINQETQYF | TGTGCCAGCAGTCTATATATAAACCAAGAGACCCAGTACTTC
TRBJ2-3 | TRBV29-1 | . | few | CSVVGPGRSLDTQYF | TGCAGCGTTGTCGGACCTGGGAGGTCATTAGATACGCAGTATTTT
TRBJ1-5 | TRBV29-1 | . | many | CSVGNSNQPQHF | TGCAGCGTTGGAAATAGCAATCAGCCCCAGCATTTT
TRBJ1-2 | TRBV7-9 | . | few | CASSGGEGPGNGYTF | TGTGCCAGCAGCGGGGGCGAGGGCCCTGGTAATGGCTACACCTTC
TRBJ2-5 | TRBV5-5 | TRBD2 | many | CASSGRGALAGGFETQYF | TGTGCCAGCAGCGGACGGGGGGCCCTAGCGGGGGGGTTTGAGACCCAGTACTTC
TRBJ1-2 | TRBV27 | . | . | CASSFFSGRGYGYTF | TGTGCCAGCAGTTTTTTCAGCGGGCGGGGTTATGGCTACACCTTC
TRBJ2-3 | TRBV28 | TRBD1 | . | CASSTRDSPSTDTQYF | TGTGCCAGCAGTACGAGGGACAGCCCTAGCACAGATACGCAGTATTTT
TRBJ2-5 | TRBV7-2 | . | few | CASSLQEGLFQYF | TGTGCCAGCAGCTTACAGGAGGGCCTATTCCAGTACTTC
TRBJ2-1 | TRBV18 | . | many | CASSPRGTSYNEQFF | TGTGCCAGCAGCCCCCGGGGTACCTCCTACAATGAGCAGTTCTTC
TRBJ1-5 | TRBV21-1 | . | . | CASRGSYLNQPQHF | TGTGCCAGCAGGGGCAGTTACCTTAATCAGCCCCAGCATTTT
TRBJ2-5 | TRBV7-2 | . | . | CASSRPVSYETQYF | TGTGCCAGCAGCCGCCCGGTGAGTTACGAGACCCAGTACTTC
TRBJ2-5 | TRBV7-2 | TRBD2 | . | CASSLSPGGGKETQYF | TGTGCCAGCAGCTTAAGCCCGGGGGGAGGTAAAGAGACCCAGTACTTC
TRBJ2-7 | TRBV7-9 | TRBD2 | . | CASSIPLPAGDSYEQYF | TGTGCCAGCAGCATCCCACTTCCGGCGGGGGATTCCTACGAGCAGTACTTC
TRBJ2-7 | TRBV2 | TRBD1 | few | CASRRGGHEQYF | TGTGCCAGCCGGAGAGGGGGCCACGAGCAGTACTTC
TRBJ1-4 | TRBV28 | TRBD1 | . | CASSFRFDRDGEKLFF | TGTGCCAGCAGTTTTCGCTTCGACAGGGACGGTGAAAAACTGTTTTTT
TRBJ2-7 | TRBV5-1 | TRBD2 | . | CASSLTAGGILQEQYF | TGCGCCAGCAGCTTGACAGCGGGAGGTATCCTACAAGAGCAGTACTTC
TRBJ2-4 | TRBV20-1 | TRBD2 | many | CSALVGGAKNIQYF | TGCAGTGCTCTTGTGGGGGGGGCCAAAAACATTCAGTACTTC